One T cell receptor beta chain is described in this entry. The antigen this receptor binds is unknown. No much larger clone is present one base from it, and per-base qualities are unavailable. This record belongs to a study of cytomegalovirus exposure and HLA in healthy donors (dated by TCRdb to about 2017). Regarding the complete study: In an earlier analysis of about 560 of the donors, around 290 Gb of sequence data and about 110 million unique TCR beta sequences from 150 million to 200 million T cells were reported. Roughly 320 gigabases of sequencing data and around 90 million unique TCR sequences made up an early release that covered roughly 670 HLA-typed donors. Of the approximately 370 genotyped donors, 75% to 85% were placed in the genetic ancestry cluster associated with self-reported Caucasian donors. The study aimed to test whether signatures of past pathogen exposure could be identified by cataloging public T cell receptors. The study used immunosequencing to profile the T cell repertoires of 666 subjects and linked those repertoires to cytomegalovirus serostatus. Besides the first cohort of 666 subjects, a separate validation cohort made up of 120 different subjects was used. High-throughput TCR immunosequencing, statistical association of individual TCRs with disease status, and machine learning were combined to predict cytomegalovirus infection status. In a later analysis, previously published TCR beta repertoires from about 640 donors were re-analyzed and high-resolution HLA genotyping was added so that TCR occurrence patterns could be studied. Rather than drawing on any new phenotypic data, the later analysis identified candidate immune exposures from TCR beta sequences and the way those sequences occurred across donors. To decide whether each TCR beta V gene segment behaved as functional or pseudogenic, an earlier analysis of some 570 of the donors relied on high-throughput TCR beta sequencing. Alongside the repertoire data, information on donor age, sex, ethnicity and CMV serostatus was compiled. Genome-wide SNP genotypes for about 65% of the 666 donors were used in a later genetic analysis, which treated that subset as a discovery cohort. All discovery cohort repertoires had been generated using a single sequencing platform. Class I and class II HLA loci were covered by the typing at four-digit resolution. Typing coverage varied by locus: about 620-630 donors for A, B, C, DRB1 and DQB1; approximately 500 for DQA1; about 570 for DPA1; more than 450 for DPB1. Several DR-DQ haplotypes were treated as single units for association and clustering because of strong linkage in the cohort. On average, 235,054 unique TCR beta nucleotide sequences were sequenced per donor among 350 to 400 genotyped donors of the cohort, with 15% to 20% of those sequences being non-productive.

What the authors observed across the whole study: Most TCR sequences were observed very rarely across donors, whereas some public TCRs were present in many individuals. Strong co-occurrence of HLA alleles, especially DR and DQ, made assigning TCR associations to individual alleles difficult. In both the original and validation cohorts, the classifier was reported to diagnose cytomegalovirus status with high specificity and sensitivity. The presence/absence analyses assumed that sequencing depth was roughly uniform across donors, and that assumption may not be true. Correlated functional status among segregating V segments might be attributable to linkage disequilibrium, but an unknown experimental factor could not be ruled out. HLA typing was unavailable for some donors at each locus, so association tests used only the typed subset. Most CMV-associated TCR beta chains appeared to be HLA-restricted in a later analysis, and the HLA associations seemed to be driven largely by CMV exposure. The 87-base-pair reads could not distinguish some IMGT-functional V segments, including TRBV6-2 and TRBV6-3, so those segments were excluded. In a later analysis, around 17,000 TCR beta sequences were associated with specific HLA alleles at a false discovery rate of 0.05. An earlier analysis of some 590 of the donors showed that most TCR beta V segments appeared in productive rearrangements either about 87% or about 30% of the time, which broadly matched IMGT annotations. The authors suggested that the approach could potentially be generalized to other disease states and immunological phenotypes. A cluster of highly shared sequence variants was judged likely to be a technical artifact of the sequencing pipeline. Because counts were too low, about 18 rarely observed V segments, including chromosome 9 orphons, were excluded from the earlier analysis of 587 of the donors. CMV serostatus was the only immune exposure information available for the cohort. In a later analysis, several top co-occurrence clusters were reported to appear linked to parvovirus B19, influenza, CMV and Epstein-Barr virus. V-gene and J-gene trimming of TCR beta chains was associated with a missense DCLRE1C variant in a later genetic analysis, and the association was replicated in an independent cohort. A later analysis found that HLA-associated TCR beta chains were more clonally expanded and had lower generation probabilities than equally common non-associated chains. A few of the identified cytomegalovirus-associated TCR beta chains were confirmed in vitro to be specific for cytomegalovirus antigens. This cohort had only TCR beta chains sequenced, and the lack of alpha or paired-chain data limited which features could be detected. In a later genetic analysis, fewer N-insertions in productive TCRs were reported among donors in an Asian-associated ancestry cluster than the roughly 700-donor mean. According to a later analysis, TCR association rates differed among HLA loci, with DRB1 alleles showing the most associated TCRs and HLA-C alleles showing the fewest. The study listed 164 TCR beta chains as associated with cytomegalovirus. A further reported finding was that TCR beta sequences accurately predicted the HLA-A and HLA-B alleles for most subjects in the first cohort.

Library preparation was by the immunoSEQ multiplex PCR assay. For the multiplex PCR, a mixture combining 60 forward primers for TCR Vbeta segments and 13 reverse primers for TCR Jbeta segments was used. Amplification of the CDR3 region of rearranged TCR beta genes was performed with a multiplex PCR assay on genomic DNA. The amplified TCR beta libraries were sequenced on the Illumina HiSeq System as 87-base-pair reads. In the authors' own workflow: A later analysis counted about 76 million unique TCR beta chains across the 550 to 750 repertoires, and roughly 9.9 million of these chains were shared by at least two donors. A nearest-neighbor algorithm error-corrected the raw reads and collapsed the reads into unique sequences, merging closely related sequences to remove PCR and sequencing errors. CDR3 sequences were aligned to IMGT reference sequences to assign V, D and J gene segments. Each retained sequence needed at least a six-nucleotide match to both a V gene segment and a J gene segment. Rearrangements were classified as productive when the CDR3 lacked stop codons and remained in frame with V and J, and all other rearrangements were classified as non-productive. CDR3 was defined by IMGT convention, running from the second conserved V-encoded cysteine to the conserved J-encoded phenylalanine. The earlier analysis of about 590 of the donors excluded sequences that lacked an unambiguous match to a single V gene segment. In an earlier analysis of 587 of the donors, V segments were called functional above 56.7% productive rearrangements and were called segregating when the between-donor standard deviation exceeded 5%. A statistical classification framework was built to diagnose cytomegalovirus status from the catalog of TCR beta chain sequences. In a later analysis, V and J genes were assigned by comparing TCR nucleotide sequences against IMGT/GENE-DB human TR gene sequences. The TCRdist pipeline was used in a later analysis to assign CDR3 sequences and most-parsimonious VDJ recombination scenarios. In a later analysis, each TCR beta chain was defined by its CDR3 amino acid sequence together with its V-gene family, and reads without a unique V-gene family were excluded. To address suspected cross-contamination and a sequencing artifact, a later analysis removed some 620 highly shared, low-generation-probability nucleotide sequences. In a later analysis, a clonal expansion index for each public chain was calculated from normalized within-repertoire ranks of inferred template counts. In a later analysis, generation probabilities were computed using a VDJ recombination model fitted to out-of-frame rearrangements, and the results were checked against IGoR. A later analysis scored TCR-TCR, TCR-HLA and TCR-CMV co-occurrence with hypergeometric tests, applying a repertoire-size bias correction to TCR pairs. A later analysis estimated false discovery rates by permuting HLA or CMV assignments 20 times. In a later analysis, co-occurring TCRs were grouped using DBSCAN, with TCRdist sequence similarity added in when clustering inside HLA-allele-positive subsets. Co-occurrence clustering excluded repertoires with fewer than 30,000 or more than 120,000 public chains, plus five with anomalous nucleotide sharing. This is the immuneACCESS table as TCRdb keeps it, with only in-frame sequences that have V and J called. A part of the clones is gone; compared with another copy, unresolved V genes explain less than half, and the rest is unexplained. The V and J calls and clone size were taken over from that table, and D and trimming were inferred from the DNA. The sample includes 200,000 to 250,000 clones, with 80% to 85% observed a single time. The ten largest clones capture roughly 0.7% of the sample.

The cohort comprised under 700 healthy bone marrow donors. At the time of sampling, all cohort members were nominally healthy, though unrecorded immune exposures were likely present. The donor tested CMV seronegative and was one of the 352 seronegative cohort members. A peripheral blood sample was collected from each donor, and TCR beta sequencing was performed on peripheral blood mononuclear cells. The Qiagen DNeasy Blood Extraction Kit was used to extract genomic DNA from the blood cell samples. Measured from the cysteine to the phenylalanine, the CDR3 is 12 residues long. CDR3 DNA only is kept here, 36 bases in frame from base 1. The junction shows trimming of 6 bases on V and 7 bases on J, plus 9 bases between the germline ends. Based on the germline V gene, the CDR1 and CDR2 sequences are SNHLY and FYNNEI.

This TCR came from a boy aged 2 to 10 in good health and CMV-seronegative. Material: PBMCs. The rearranged segments are TRBV2 and TRBJ2-2; the D region possibly corresponds to TRBD1 (5 bases align). The DNA reads TGTGCCAGCAGAGGGGATGGCGGGGAGCTGTTTTTT. This codes for CASRGDGGELFF.